Each of the 30 T cell receptor beta chains below was sequenced from the same sample in a study of cytotoxic CD8 clonotypes in ibrutinib-treated CLL. Repertoires were generated with immunoSEQ multiplex PCR, while TCRdb's copy carries only in-frame clones and drops some. Of about 270,000 clones in the sample, approximately 79% were seen once. The material sequenced was PBMCs, taken at disease progression, from a patient treated with ibrutinib. Receptor source: a human donor with chronic lymphocytic leukemia.

This clone appeared a few times. The chain is built from TRBV6-6 and TRBJ1-5; D ambiguous. The CDR3 consists of 13 residues. V lost 6 bases to trimming and J lost 0 bases, with 6 bases between them. Germline assignment: CDR1 MNHNY and CDR2 SVGAGI (reference sequence). The DNA of the CDR3 is TGTGCCAGCAGGATCAATAGCAATCAGCCCCAGCATTTT. Protein: CASRINSNQPQHF.

The chain carries TRBV10-3 and TRBJ2-1; 14 bases match TRBD2. CDR3 length equals 17 residues. CDR1 is ENHRY, CDR2 SYGVKD, per germline. V lost 5 bases, J lost 10 bases, and 13 bases stayed unmatched. CDR3 sequence reads: CAISHSGLAGGLREQFF. In DNA form, the CDR3 reads TGTGCCATCAGTCACTCAGGACTAGCGGGAGGTCTTAGGGAGCAGTTCTTC.

The chain employs TRBV9 and TRBJ2-1; D call uncertain. The CDR3 runs 13 residues. Trimming pared 2 bases from V and 7 bases from J, leaving 10 bases between. CDR1 and CDR2 (germline): SGDLS, YYNGEE. The CDR3 coding sequence is TGTGCCAGCAGCGTGTCTGGTTGGAATGAGCAGTTCTTC. This encodes CASSVSGWNEQFF.

The V call is TRBV10-3, the J call TRBJ1-2; no firm D call. Trimming removed 2 bases at V and 11 bases at J, with 9 bases between. CDR3 length equals 11 residues. CDR1 and CDR2 from the germline V gene are ENHRY and SYGVKD. The CDR3 spells CAISEEEGYTF. Written as DNA, the CDR3 is TGTGCCATCAGTGAGGAGGAGGGTTACACCTTC.

The rearrangement joins TRBV13 to TRBJ2-6; no definite D call. This CDR3 is 14 amino acids long. CDR1 and CDR2 from the germline V gene are PRHDT and FYEKMQ (reference sequence). V gave up 4 bases and J gave up 0 bases, with 4 bases separating them. For the CDR3, the DNA is TGTGCCAGCAGCTCCAACTCTGGGGCCAACGTCCTGACTTTC. Protein sequence: CASSSNSGANVLTF.

The chain has TRBV6-5 and TRBJ2-2, with 7 bases aligning to TRBD1. The CDR3 spans 12 residues. Germline CDR1 is MNHEY and CDR2 is SVGAGI. V gave up 6 bases and J gave up 8 bases; unmatched junction bases: 3. CDR3 coding DNA: TGTGCCAGCAGAAGACAGGGTGGGGAGCTGTTTTTT. It yields the protein CASRRQGGELFF.

This rearrangement joins TRBV7-9 to TRBJ2-2; D possibly corresponds to TRBD2 (6 bases). Trimming removed 2 bases from V and 3 bases from J, with 10 bases in between. Germline V gives CDR1 SEHNR, CDR2 FQNEAQ (reference sequence). The CDR3 covers 15 residues. The CDR3 nucleotides are TGTGCCAGCAGCTTACTCACTAGCTACACCGGGGAGCTGTTTTTT. This codes for CASSLLTSYTGELFF. Complete variable domain (other parts from reference TRBV7-9 and TRBJ2-2): DTGVSQNPRHKITKRGQNVTFRCDPISEHNRLYWYRQTLGQGPEFLTYFQNEAQLEKSRLLSDRFSAERPKGSFSTLEIQRTEQGDSAMYLCASSLLTSYTGELFFGEGSRLTVL.

The genes are TRBV25-1 and TRBJ2-3, with D possibly matching TRBD2 (5 bases). Trimming took 7 bases from V and 1 from J, leaving 15 bases between them. This CDR3 region has 15 residues. Germline assignment: CDR1 MGHDK and CDR2 SYGVNS. CDR3 in amino acids: CASTQRGGRTDTQYF. The CDR3 DNA reads as TGTGCCAGCACACAGCGAGGAGGCCGCACAGATACGCAGTATTTT.

This clone has only a few counts. The chain uses TRBV7-2 and TRBJ1-1; 11 bases align to TRBD1. The V segment lost 3 bases and the J segment 4 bases; nucleotides outside the gene matches: 4. CDR1 SGHTA and CDR2 FQGNSA come from the germline V gene. The CDR3 spans 15 residues. CDR3 amino acids: CASSLTGTGGTEAFF. CDR3 DNA: TGTGCCAGCAGCTTGACCGGGACAGGGGGCACTGAAGCTTTCTTT.

V and J are TRBV5-4 and TRBJ2-2; the match to TRBD2 covers 14 bases. Germline V CDR1 and CDR2: SGHNT, YYREEE (reference sequence). The CDR3 length is 18 residues. Trimming took 4 bases from V and 6 from J; bases not matched to a gene: 11. CDR3 DNA sequence: TGTGCCAGCAGCCCGGATACTGTGGGACTAGCGGGAGCCGGGGAGCTGTTTTTT. Amino acids: CASSPDTVGLAGAGELFF.

V and J are TRBV9 and TRBJ2-7; 9 nucleotides align to TRBD2. This CDR3 contains 17 residues. The V gene's germline CDR1 is SGDLS and CDR2 YYNGEE. V shed 3 bases, J shed 2 bases, and the junction held 12 bases outside the gene matches. The chain's CDR3 is CASSGTPGLAGAYEQYF. The CDR3 DNA sequence: TGTGCCAGCAGCGGAACACCGGGACTAGCAGGAGCCTACGAGCAGTACTTC.

In its sample, this clone was seen once. This chain links TRBV5-6 with TRBJ2-2; perhaps TRBD2 as D (6 bases). Trimming removed 4 bases at V and 5 bases at J, with 15 bases between. CDR3 length: 15 amino acids. Germline CDR1 reads SGHDT; CDR2 reads YYEEEE. The CDR3 is CASSGGYQVTGELFF. CDR3 bases: TGTGCCAGCAGCGGGGGGTATCAGGTGACCGGGGAGCTGTTTTTT.

The chain uses TRBV7-2 and TRBJ1-1, with D uncertain. Germline V lookup: CDR1 SGHTA, CDR2 FQGNSA. Trimming pared 1 base from V and 5 bases from J, leaving 17 bases between. The CDR3 extends over 16 amino acids. The CDR3 region is CASSLEPGTKVTEAFF. CDR3 DNA: TGTGCCAGCAGCTTAGAGCCGGGCACAAAGGTGACTGAAGCTTTCTTT.

Here the CDR3 reads CASSWLGYEQYF. As DNA, the CDR3 is TGTGCCAGCAGCTGGTTGGGGTACGAGCAGTACTTC. The genes are TRBV11-2 and TRBJ2-7, with no clear D. Germline V gives CDR1 SGHAT, CDR2 FQNNGV. V was shortened by 4 bases and J by 4 bases, with 8 bases between the two germline ends. The CDR3 is made up of 12 amino acids.

This sequence joins TRBV27 and TRBJ2-7, with D unresolved. CDR1 is MNHEY, CDR2 SMNVEV, per germline (reference sequence). CDR3 length equals 13 residues. V shed 1 base and J shed 7 bases, with 11 bases lying between them. CDR3 residues: CASSLFGAREQYF. In nucleotides, the CDR3 is TGTGCCAGCAGTTTATTCGGAGCTAGAGAGCAGTACTTC.

The chain joins TRBV5-6 to TRBJ1-1; D is uncertain. Looked up from germline, CDR1 is SGHDT and CDR2 is YYEEEE. V was clipped by 1 base and J by 0 bases, with 10 bases between them. CDR3 length: 15 residues. The CDR3 protein is CASSLSGNMNTEAFF. Here the CDR3 DNA reads TGTGCCAGCAGCTTGTCGGGGAACATGAACACTGAAGCTTTCTTT.

In its sample, this clone was seen a few times. The gene calls are TRBV27 and TRBJ2-4; D unresolved. Germline-derived CDR1 and CDR2 are MNHEY and SMNVEV (reference sequence). V dropped 6 bases and J dropped 0 bases, with 9 bases sitting between them. The CDR3 has 14 residues. The CDR3 sequence is CASSPLLAKNIQYF. In DNA, the CDR3 is TGTGCCAGCAGCCCCTTACTAGCCAAAAACATTCAGTACTTC.

The chain has TRBV11-2 and TRBJ2-3; tentatively, D is TRBD2 (6 bases). The CDR3 covers 16 residues. The germline V and J ends were trimmed by 2 bases and 4 bases, with 16 bases remaining between them. Per the germline V gene, CDR1 is SGHAT and CDR2 is FQNNGV. The CDR3 region is CASSLIKASVADTQYF. DNA for the CDR3: TGTGCCAGCAGCTTAATCAAGGCTAGCGTGGCAGATACGCAGTATTTT.

Details on this clone: Other DNA sequences in this sample translate to the same CDR3. V gene TRBV29-1 combines with J gene TRBJ2-7; TRBD1 matches at 9 bases. With V trimmed by 3 bases and J by 3 bases, 3 bases remained unmatched. This CDR3 has 13 amino acids. Germline values: CDR1 SQVTM, CDR2 ANQGSEA. CDR3 coding DNA: TGCAGCGTTGAGGGACAGGGAGACTACGAGCAGTACTTC. As protein: CSVEGQGDYEQYF.

This clone was counted a single time. The V gene is TRBV2, the J gene TRBJ1-5; 9 nucleotides line up with TRBD1. Germline trimming cut 6 bases from V and 0 bases from J; bases unmatched to any gene: 6. The CDR3 runs 16 residues. Germline V gene data show CDR1 as SNHLY and CDR2 as FYNNEI. The CDR3 DNA is TGTGCCAGCAGGGACAGGGGAGTGGATAGCAATCAGCCCCAGCATTTT. This translates into CASRDRGVDSNQPQHF.

A word on this clone: The same CDR3 is also encoded by other DNA sequences in this sample. V and J are TRBV4-1 and TRBJ1-3, with TRBD1 identical over 7 bases. CDR3 size: 15 residues. V lost 1 base, J lost 1 base, and 1 base stayed unmatched. Germline CDR1 MGHRA, CDR2 YSYEKL. CDR3 loop: CASSQGQGSGNTIYF. The CDR3 DNA reads as TGCGCCAGCAGCCAAGGACAGGGATCTGGAAACACCATATATTTT.

The chain employs TRBV4-1 and TRBJ2-1; D perhaps matches TRBD2 (5 bases). Trimming cost V 1 base and J 1 base, with 20 bases left between them. The CDR3 has 19 amino acids. Germline CDR1 MGHRA, CDR2 YSYEKL. For the CDR3, the DNA is TGCGCCAGCAGCCAAGCCATCCTTACTAGAGGATGGTCCTACAATGAGCAGTTCTTC. As protein: CASSQAILTRGWSYNEQFF.

This chain joins TRBV7-9 and TRBJ1-5; D is unresolved. This CDR3 contains 14 residues. Germline V gene lookup returns CDR1 SEHNR and CDR2 FQNEAQ (reference sequence). V lost 5 bases to trimming and J lost 4 bases, with 12 bases between them. CDR3 sequence reads: CASSPFGGNQPQHF. CDR3 in DNA: TGTGCCAGCAGCCCATTCGGAGGGAATCAGCCCCAGCATTTT.

This clone was seen a single time. This chain uses TRBV5-1 with TRBJ1-1; the D is unclear. The CDR3 extends over 13 amino acids. V lost 0 bases to trimming and J lost 1 base, with 4 bases between them. Germline V gene sequence: CDR1 SGHRS, CDR2 YFSETQ. CDR3 DNA: TGCGCCAGCAGCTTGGGGACGAACACTGAAGCTTTCTTT. Translated, it gives CASSLGTNTEAFF.

This chain joins TRBV29-1 and TRBJ1-2; 7 nucleotides align to TRBD1. Trimming removed 1 base from V and 3 bases from J; junction bases left unmatched: 8. The CDR3 is made up of 15 amino acids. Germline V gives CDR1 SQVTM, CDR2 ANQGSEA. CDR3 protein: CSVEVAPTGDYGYTF. The CDR3 nucleotides are TGCAGCGTTGAAGTAGCGCCTACAGGGGACTATGGCTACACCTTC.

The chain uses TRBV29-1 and TRBJ2-7; 8 bases match TRBD1. The V gene's germline CDR1 is SQVTM and CDR2 ANQGSEA. The CDR3 consists of 11 residues. The V gene end was trimmed by 4 bases and the J gene end by 6 bases; junction bases not matched to a gene: 2. This CDR3 is CSVGGTGEQYF. The CDR3 nucleotides are TGCAGCGTTGGAGGGACAGGCGAGCAGTACTTC.

The rearrangement uses TRBV6-5 and TRBJ1-2; D ambiguous. Germline V gene lookup returns CDR1 MNHEY and CDR2 SVGAGI. This CDR3 has 11 residues. Trimming left V 2 bases short and J 8 bases short, with 6 bases between. CDR3 residues: CASSYMGGYTF. As DNA, the CDR3 is TGTGCCAGCAGTTACATGGGGGGCTACACCTTC.

The V call is TRBV4-1, the J call TRBJ2-2; D is perhaps TRBD1 (6 bases). The V gene lost 2 bases and the J gene lost 1 base, with 17 bases spanning the gap. There are 18 residues in the CDR3. The germline V gene encodes CDR1 MGHRA and CDR2 YSYEKL. CDR3 in DNA: TGCGCCAGCAGCCAACGTTCTGGTGGGGGCCGGAACACCGGGGAGCTGTTTTTT. Translation gives CASSQRSGGGRNTGELFF.

A single count supports this clone. The CDR3 is CASSFSQPQHF. CDR3 nucleotide sequence: TGTGCCAGCAGTTTCAGTCAGCCCCAGCATTTT. The chain links TRBV28 to TRBJ1-5; D uncertain. The CDR3 has 11 residues. V was clipped by 3 bases and J by 6 bases, with 3 bases between them. Germline values: CDR1 MDHEN, CDR2 SYDVKM. Filled out from reference TRBV28 and TRBJ1-5, the complete variable domain reads DVKVTQSSRYLVKRTGEKVFLECVQDMDHENMFWYRQDPGLGLRLIYFSYDVKMKEKGDIPEGYSVSREKKERFSLILESASTNQTSMYLCASSFSQPQHFGDGTRLSIL.

V usage is TRBV2 and J usage is TRBJ1-5; 7 nucleotides agree with TRBD1. CDR3 length: 15 residues. The ends lost 5 bases at V and 0 bases at J; junction bases unmatched: 4. The V gene's germline CDR1 is SNHLY and CDR2 FYNNEI. The CDR3 region has the DNA TGTGCCAGCAGTCCCGGGACAGCTAGCAATCAGCCCCAGCATTTT. Its translation: CASSPGTASNQPQHF.